One and the same sample provided the 3 T cell receptor beta chains below, sequenced in a study of Ad26.COV2.S vaccination and SARS-CoV-2 variants. The treatment denotes: approximately 18 received Ad26.COV2.S at low or high dose, single or two shots; 5 received placebo; per-sample allocation not given. All samples were drawn on day 63, counting from the first vaccine or placebo injection. This table comes from immunoSEQ multiplex PCR, and its TCRdb copy is limited to in-frame clones, with some not included. The sample comprises some 460,000 clones, 80% to 90% of which are singletons, and under 2% rests with the top ten. The input for sequencing was peripheral blood, taken in a trial of Ad26.COV2.S vaccine versus placebo. The receptors were sampled from a person aged 18-65 years who received the Ad26.COV2.S COVID-19 vaccine or a placebo.

The chain carries TRBV9 and TRBJ2-7, with TRBD2 matching 7 bases. V was clipped by 1 base and J by 6 bases; unmatched bases: 10. From germline, CDR1 is SGDLS and CDR2 YYNGEE. The CDR3 totals 15 residues. CDR3 sequence reads: CASSVTAGSGGEQYF. DNA of the CDR3: TGTGCCAGCAGCGTAACGGCGGGATCGGGGGGCGAGCAGTACTTC. Supplemented by reference TRBV9 and TRBJ2-7, the full variable domain reads DSGVTQTPKHLITATGQRVTLRCSPRSGDLSVYWYQQSLDQGLQFLIQYYNGEERAKGNILERFSAQQFPDLHSELNLSSLELGDSALYFCASSVTAGSGGEQYFGPGTRLTVT.

This chain joins TRBV4-3 and TRBJ1-5; a weak D match, TRBD1 (6 bases). The CDR3 is 15 residues long. Germline V lookup: CDR1 LGHNA, CDR2 YSLEER. Trimming took 1 base from V and 11 from J, leaving 18 bases between them. CDR3 bases: TGCGCCAGCAGCCAAGTTAGAGGGGGGTTCACGACCCAGCATTTT. Its protein product is CASSQVRGGFTTQHF.

CDR3 sequence: CASSISGSTEAFF. CDR3 coding DNA: TGTGCCAGTAGTATTTCAGGGAGCACTGAAGCTTTCTTT. The rearrangement joins TRBV19 to TRBJ1-1; weak D call: TRBD1 (5 bases). CDR1 is LNHDA, CDR2 SQIVND, per germline (reference sequence). With 3 bases removed from V and 4 bases from J, the gap between germline ends came to 9 bases. CDR3 length: 13 amino acids.